Each of the 25 T cell receptor beta chains below was sequenced from the same sample in a study of blood T cell repertoires in COVID-19. Clones were read by immunoSEQ multiplex PCR, and TCRdb kept only the in-frame ones, dropping some. In the table there are just under 150,000 clones, approximately 88% of which are singletons. What was sequenced was peripheral blood. Receptors were obtained from a human donor in a cohort sampled during active COVID-19.

The chain combines TRBV28 with TRBJ1-2, with a weak D call TRBD1 (5 bases). The CDR3 length is 16 residues. Trimming stripped 6 bases from V and 7 bases from J, with 24 bases between. CDR1 and CDR2 from the germline V gene are MDHEN and SYDVKM. The CDR3 protein is CASSPPVQGEFSGYTF. The CDR3 DNA sequence: TGTGCCAGCAGCCCCCCTGTCCAGGGCGAGTTTAGTGGCTACACCTTC.

The CDR3 coding sequence is TGTGCCAGCAGCCCAAGGACAGCCTCGAACACTGAAGCTTTCTTT. This translates into CASSPRTASNTEAFF. V is TRBV3-1 (or the pseudogene TRBV3-2) and J is TRBJ1-1; tentatively, D is TRBD1 (6 bases). Germline values: CDR1 LGHDT, CDR2 YNNKEL (reference sequence). Trimming removed 4 bases at V and 1 base at J, with 13 bases between. CDR3 length: 15 residues.

The chain employs TRBV10-3 and TRBJ1-2; TRBD1 is a possible D gene (5 bases). This CDR3 is 15 amino acids long. Germline V CDR1 and CDR2: ENHRY, SYGVKD. Trimming cost V 4 bases and J 3 bases, with 15 bases left between them. Written as DNA, the CDR3 is TGTGCCATCAGTGGGGGTGGAGGGGTGGACTATGGCTACACCTTC. Protein sequence: CAISGGGGVDYGYTF.

This clone showed up just a few times. The rearrangement joins TRBV2 to TRBJ1-6, with TRBD1 as a possible D gene (6 bases). V was clipped by 4 bases and J by 5 bases, with 12 bases between them. The CDR3 length is 15 residues. The germline CDR1 and CDR2 sequences are SNHLY and FYNNEI. The CDR3 nucleotides read TGTGCCAGCAGTGCTCGGAAGGGGGATAATTCACCCCTCCACTTT. It is translated as CASSARKGDNSPLHF.

The chain joins TRBV5-4 to TRBJ1-1; no definite D call. Germline V CDR1 and CDR2: SGHNT, YYREEE (reference sequence). This CDR3 comprises 16 residues. With 4 bases removed from V and 0 bases from J, the gap between germline ends came to 16 bases. The CDR3 coding sequence is TGTGCCAGCAGCCCGGCGGGCGGCTACATGAACACTGAAGCTTTCTTT. It is translated as CASSPAGGYMNTEAFF.

The chain has TRBV18 and TRBJ1-2; the match to TRBD1 covers 11 bases. Germline assignment: CDR1 KGHSH and CDR2 LQKENI. This CDR3 is 15 amino acids long. V was pared by 3 bases and J by 6 bases, with 6 bases of the junction left unmatched. The CDR3 DNA reads TGTGCCAGCTCACCCGGGACAGGGGGAGCCAATGGCTACACCTTC. It is translated as CASSPGTGGANGYTF.

The sample holds a few counts of this clone. V is TRBV7-9 and J is TRBJ2-1, with 11 bases that match TRBD2. V trimming: 6 bases; J trimming: 7 bases; junction bases outside the gene matches: 20. CDR1 is SEHNR and CDR2 is FQNEAQ in the germline V gene (reference sequence). This CDR3 is 19 amino acids long. The CDR3 DNA sequence: TGTGCCAGCAGATCCCTGAGTACTAGCGGGAGAAGCAGAAGGAATGAGCAGTTCTTC. Protein: CASRSLSTSGRSRRNEQFF.

The chain couples TRBV5-4 to TRBJ1-1; maybe TRBD1 (5 bases). V dropped 4 bases and J dropped 2 bases, with 9 bases sitting between them. Germline V gives CDR1 SGHNT, CDR2 YYREEE (reference sequence). The CDR3 extends over 13 amino acids. The CDR3 protein is CASSLDRNTEAFF. The DNA for the CDR3 is TGTGCCAGCAGCCTCGACAGAAACACTGAAGCTTTCTTT.

The V gene is TRBV11-2, the J gene TRBJ2-7, with 8 bases lining up with TRBD1. J gave up 3 bases and V 3 bases, and 10 bases lay outside the gene matches. Looked up from germline, CDR1 is SGHAT and CDR2 is FQNNGV. The length of the CDR3 is 16 residues. CDR3 amino acids: CASSFQGARRGYEQYF. DNA for the CDR3: TGTGCCAGCAGCTTCCAGGGGGCAAGGAGAGGCTACGAGCAGTACTTC.

The chain uses TRBV6-5 and TRBJ2-4; TRBD1 matches at 10 bases. The CDR3 runs to 15 residues. Per germline, CDR1 MNHEY and CDR2 SVGAGI. The V and J ends lost 3 bases and 8 bases, in that order; junction bases with no gene match: 7. The CDR3 loop is CASSYSGTGDDIQYF. The DNA of the CDR3 is TGTGCCAGCAGTTATTCCGGGACAGGGGATGACATTCAGTACTTC.

This chain uses TRBV28 with TRBJ1-2, with D perhaps TRBD1 (6 bases). Germline loops: CDR1 MDHEN, CDR2 SYDVKM. The CDR3 spans 14 residues. The V end lost 2 bases, the J end lost 5 bases, and 12 bases lay between the germline ends. The CDR3: CASSLPGGAYGYTF. In DNA form, the CDR3 reads TGTGCCAGCAGTTTACCCGGGGGGGCATATGGCTACACCTTC.

V and J are TRBV2 and TRBJ1-6, with TRBD1 as a possible D gene (6 bases). Germline CDR1 is SNHLY and CDR2 is FYNNEI. V gave up 6 bases and J gave up 9 bases, with 15 bases separating them. There are 14 residues in the CDR3. The CDR3 here is CASSRGLRGSPLHF. The CDR3 DNA reads as TGTGCCAGCAGCAGGGGTTTACGTGGTTCACCCCTCCACTTT.

V usage is TRBV5-1 and J usage is TRBJ2-1; 10 bases align to TRBD2. In germline, CDR1 is SGHRS, CDR2 YFSETQ. V shed 0 bases, J shed 16 bases, and the junction held 10 bases outside the gene matches. The CDR3 consists of 14 residues. CDR3 bases: TGCGCCAGCAGCTTGGAACCCGGACTAGCGGATCATTTCTTC. Translation gives CASSLEPGLADHFF. Supplemented by reference TRBV5-1 and TRBJ2-1, the full variable domain reads KAGVTQTPRYLIKTRGQQVTLSCSPISGHRSVSWYQQTPGQGLQFLFEYFSETQRNKGNFPGRFSGRQFSNSRSEMNVSTLELGDSALYLCASSLEPGLADHFFGPGTRLTVL.

A single count supports this clone. The J gene is TRBJ2-7, the V gene TRBV9, with TRBD1 identical over 7 bases. The junction had 6 bases not matched to a gene; V was cut back by 3 bases and J by 6 bases. Germline CDR1 SGDLS, CDR2 YYNGEE. The CDR3 length is 13 residues. CDR3 DNA: TGTGCCAGCAGCGGCCAACAGGGGAGCGAGCAGTACTTC. Its translation is CASSGQQGSEQYF.

The V call is TRBV9, the J call TRBJ2-5; TRBD2 aligns across 9 bases. Per germline, CDR1 SGDLS and CDR2 YYNGEE. The CDR3 is 15 residues long. Trimming at V came to 3 bases and at J to 5 bases, leaving 8 bases not matched to a gene. The CDR3, as DNA: TGTGCCAGCAGCGGTAGCGGGAGAGGGGCGGAGACCCAGTACTTC. It is translated as CASSGSGRGAETQYF.

This chain connects TRBV6-6 to TRBJ2-1; a weak D match, TRBD2 (8 bases). V was trimmed by 5 bases and J by 7 bases, leaving 24 bases between them. Germline loops: CDR1 MNHNY, CDR2 SVGAGI (reference sequence). This CDR3 is 17 amino acids long. CDR3 sequence reads: CASSQTSTGGGRNEQFF. The CDR3 DNA sequence: TGTGCCAGCAGTCAGACCTCCACGGGAGGGGGCAGGAATGAGCAGTTCTTC.

This clone was seen once. J is TRBJ1-2 and V is TRBV7-8; D not resolved. The CDR3 runs to 12 residues. Germline CDR1 SGHVS, CDR2 FQNEAQ. Trimming stripped 6 bases from V and 4 bases from J, with 9 bases between. CDR3 amino acids: CASRRAGYGYTF. The CDR3 DNA reads TGTGCCAGCAGGAGAGCGGGCTATGGCTACACCTTC.

As DNA, the CDR3 is TGTGCCAGCATAGGACATGGCGAGCAGTACTTC. Amino acids: CASIGHGEQYF. The rearrangement links TRBV25-1 to TRBJ2-7; D might be TRBD1 (5 bases). The CDR3 contains 11 residues. V lost 7 bases to trimming and J lost 6 bases, with 10 bases between them. Germline V gene sequence: CDR1 MGHDK, CDR2 SYGVNS.

This chain's CDR3 is CASSLELAGGTYEQYV. The CDR3 DNA follows: TGTGCCAGCAGCTTAGAACTAGCGGGAGGTACCTACGAGCAGTACGTC. The chain combines TRBV11-3 with TRBJ2-7, with TRBD2 identical over 12 bases. This CDR3 is 16 amino acids long. Trimming at V came to 0 bases and at J to 2 bases, leaving 2 bases not matched to a gene. Germline loops: CDR1 SGHNT, CDR2 YENEEA.

This chain links TRBV10-3 with TRBJ2-6; TRBD2 is a possible D gene (5 bases). The CDR3 sequence is 16 residues long. V dropped 3 bases and J dropped 2 bases, with 11 bases sitting between them. In germline, CDR1 is ENHRY, CDR2 SYGVKD. CDR3 in amino acids: CAISEIRGAGANVLTF. The CDR3 nucleotides read TGTGCCATCAGTGAAATTCGGGGTGCTGGGGCCAACGTCCTGACTTTC.

Only one count was recorded for this clone. The V and J genes are TRBV6-6 and TRBJ1-5; tentatively, D is TRBD1 (5 bases). This CDR3 is 14 amino acids long. Germline V lookup: CDR1 MNHNY, CDR2 SVGAGI (reference sequence). The V end lost 6 bases, the J end lost 5 bases, and 14 bases lay between the germline ends. In nucleotides, the CDR3 is TGTGCCAGCAGGGAACCCGGGGGGGATCAGCCCCAGCATTTT. Residues: CASREPGGDQPQHF.

V is TRBV24-1 and J is TRBJ1-2; TRBD1 matches 8 bases. Germline CDR1 KGHDR, CDR2 SFDVKD. V shed 9 bases and J 8 bases; nucleotides not matched to a gene: 7. CDR3 length: 12 residues. The CDR3 DNA reads TGTGCCACCCAGGCAGGGGGCGAAGGCTACACCTTC. This sequence encodes CATQAGGEGYTF.

The chain carries TRBV4-2 and TRBJ1-4; D may be TRBD1 (5 bases). There are 16 residues in the CDR3. The ends were cut back, 4 bases at V and 0 bases at J, with 12 bases in the middle. Germline V gene data show CDR1 as LGHNA and CDR2 as YNFKEQ. CDR3 loop: CASSRTHGSTNEKLFF. CDR3 in DNA: TGTGCCAGCAGCCGGACACACGGGTCAACTAATGAAAAACTGTTTTTT.

CDR3 sequence: CASSPATGGSNQPQHF. In DNA, the CDR3 is TGTGCCAGCAGCCCCGCGACAGGGGGGAGCAATCAGCCCCAGCATTTT. J is TRBJ1-5 and V is TRBV4-2, with TRBD1 identical over 9 bases. The CDR3 is 16 amino acids. With 4 bases clipped from V and 1 base from J, the junction kept 5 bases outside the gene matches. The germline CDR1 and CDR2 sequences are LGHNA and YNFKEQ.

The chain is built from TRBV5-1 and TRBJ2-5; 14 bases align to TRBD2. Germline CDR1 SGHRS, CDR2 YFSETQ. This CDR3 comprises 18 residues. Trimming at V came to 6 bases and at J to 5 bases, leaving 15 bases not matched to a gene. Written as DNA, the CDR3 is TGCGCCAGCAAACCCGGACTAGCGGGAGGCGCCCCCCCGGAGACCCAGTACTTC. It encodes CASKPGLAGGAPPETQYF. Complete variable domain (other parts from reference TRBV5-1 and TRBJ2-5): KAGVTQTPRYLIKTRGQQVTLSCSPISGHRSVSWYQQTPGQGLQFLFEYFSETQRNKGNFPGRFSGRQFSNSRSEMNVSTLELGDSALYLCASKPGLAGGAPPETQYFGPGTRLLVL.